This T cell receptor (beta chain) was sequenced in a study of regulatory T cells in long-lasting Graves disease (dated by TCRdb to the early 2020s). For context, the study as a whole: Persistent Graves' disease meant more than 5 years of antithyroid drug treatment with TSH receptor autoantibodies that stayed positive. This study used TCR sequencing and RNA sequencing of peripheral blood to compare persistent Graves' disease patients against newly diagnosed Graves' disease patients. The study took place in China and was registered as a clinical trial. A total of about 35 samples underwent TCR sequencing, from some 13 patients with persistent Graves' disease and 20 or so patients with newly diagnosed Graves' disease. Persistent Graves' disease patients in the clinical cohort had taken antithyroid drugs for around 11 years on average.

Reading the label with the study, this specimen's time point is: persistent/refractory GD, antithyroid drugs over 5 years with positive TRAb. For both TCR sequencing and RNA sequencing, RNA was extracted from PBMCs in TRIzol. The diagnosis of Graves' disease followed American Thyroid Association guidelines. Recruitment of patients was carried out at an endocrinology department in Xi'an, China. Each patient gave 7.5 to 10 milliliters of peripheral blood, collected in an EDTA anticoagulant tube. Ficoll Paque Plus density gradient separation was used to isolate PBMCs, and no further T cell sorting was performed. An Agilent 2100 Bioanalyzer and agarose gel were used to check RNA quality, and a NanoDrop 2000 was used to measure RNA concentration. V was cut back by 5 bases and J by 2 bases, leaving a gap of 13 bases between them. CDR1 and CDR2, looked up from the germline V gene (reference sequence), are MNHEY and SMNVEV. CDR3 length: 14 amino acids, cysteine to phenylalanine. Only the CDR3 DNA is retained, 42 bases long and in frame from the first base.

Overall results and qualifications from the work: Persistent patients shared more public clonotypes among themselves (around 2,700) than newly diagnosed patients did (more than 850). Sequencing and analysis were limited to the TCR beta chain. Peripheral blood alone was examined, since thyroid tissue, which constituted the primary lesion, could not be accessed. TRBV28, TRBJ1-2 and TRBJ2-5 were preferentially used in persistent disease, while TRBV20-1 and TRBJ2-1 were favored in newly diagnosed disease. Persistent Graves' disease patients showed lower TCR Shannon entropy and fewer highly expanded clones than newly diagnosed patients, suggesting clonal expansion. The small sample size was acknowledged by the authors as a limitation that may reduce accuracy.

This clonotype was detected many times. What antigen it recognizes has not been identified. No quality values exist for individual bases; no much larger clone is one base distant. Receptors were amplified or captured by multiplex PCR. Sequencing was carried out with an Illumina HiSeq 4000. CDR3 regions were amplified by Arm-PCR with iRepertoire HTBI primers to construct TCR beta libraries. Before sequencing, the PCR products went through gel purification. The published analysis was carried out like this. A total of 60 to 80 TRBV and under 15 TRBJ segments were identified across samples and were used for gene usage analysis of CDR3 amino acid clonotypes. COPE and FqMerger were used to merge the filtered high-quality paired reads into contigs. BLAST was used to align contigs to IMGT TRBV, TRBD and TRBJ reference genes, with CDR3 defined following IMGT. Any clonotype with a frequency above 0.1% was counted as a highly expanded clone. Shannon entropy was used to measure repertoire diversity, and the Gini coefficient was used to measure V-J evenness. Public clonotypes were defined as clonotypes shared by more than one individual. TCRdb took the public reads, trimmed them with fastp at Q25, ran MiXCR for clone calling and kept in-frame beta chains. Rows merge per CDR3 protein into single entries with the most common DNA and genes. The V and J calls shown here were made by TCRdb, not taken from the authors' results. The sample table shows around 460,000 distinct CDR3 sequences, and roughly 22% are seen once. The leading ten clones occupy under 15% of the sample.

The specimen was peripheral blood mononuclear cells (PBMCs), collected when the disease was refractory, from a patient treated with antithyroid drugs. The receptor was isolated from a female donor with Graves disease. The chain uses TRBV27 and TRBJ2-7; there is no confident call for the D gene. The CDR3 reads as follows: CASSPLRITYEQYF. The sequenced DNA is TGTGCCAGCAGTCCCCTCCGGATCACCTACGAGCAGTACTTC.